The 13 T cell receptor beta chains given below trace back to one sample, sequenced in a study of T cells in Graves' hyperthyroidism and ophthalmopathy. The source material, RNA transcripts, was used to amplify TCR beta CDR3 regions. HTBI primers were the set used in a first-round RT-PCR of the TCR CDR3. MiXCR, run by TCRdb on the multiplex PCR reads, gives a single entry per CDR3 protein. The top ten clones hold more than 7.5% of a sample with 500,000 to 750,000 distinct CDR3 sequences, more than 45% of them seen once. The sequenced sample consisted of peripheral blood or thyroid tissue (not recorded which). These receptors came from a woman aged 18-35 years with Graves' hyperthyroidism.

This clonotype was seen many times. The chain joins TRBV6-5 to TRBJ2-7, with D possibly matching TRBD1 (6 bases). V shed 8 bases and J shed 0 bases, with 17 bases lying between them. Germline CDR1 reads MNHEY; CDR2 reads SVGAGI. The CDR3 loop spans 15 amino acids. This CDR3 reads CASSLEAGDSYEQYF. The CDR3, as DNA: TGTGCCAGCTCCCTAGAGGCAGGGGACTCCTACGAGCAGTACTTC.

This clonotype came up many times. The V gene is TRBV25-1, the J gene TRBJ2-2, with D tentatively TRBD2 (6 bases). Germline values: CDR1 MGHDK, CDR2 SYGVNS. The CDR3 runs 13 residues. The ends were cut back, 10 bases at V and 1 base at J, with 10 bases in the middle. CDR3 sequence (DNA): TGTGCCACCAAGGGACTGAACACCGGGGAGCTGTTTTTT. This gives the protein CATKGLNTGELFF.

This clonotype was counted many times. The chain uses TRBV25-1 and TRBJ2-7; no firm D call. This CDR3 has 13 residues. V was trimmed by 7 bases and J by 3 bases, leaving 13 bases between them. Germline CDR1 MGHDK, CDR2 SYGVNS. The CDR3, as DNA: TGTGCCAGCAACCATTTAGCCGTCTACGAGCAGTACTTC. Translated, it gives CASNHLAVYEQYF.

This chain links TRBV6-1 with TRBJ2-7, with D unclear. V lost 4 bases and J lost 7, with 14 bases in between. Germline V CDR1 and CDR2: MNHNS, SASEGT. This CDR3 comprises 13 residues. The CDR3 reads CASSAPSWYEQYF. The CDR3 coding sequence is TGTGCCAGCAGTGCCCCTTCTTGGTATGAGCAGTACTTC.

The chain combines TRBV29-1 with TRBJ2-7; D is possibly TRBD1 (7 bases). Looked up from germline, CDR1 is SQVTM and CDR2 is ANQGSEA. The CDR3 has 14 residues. V was shortened by 0 bases and J by 5 bases, with 14 bases between the two germline ends. CDR3 coding DNA: TGCAGCGTTGAAGATTGGGGCAGGGGGGACGAGCAGTACTTC. It is translated as CSVEDWGRGDEQYF.

Many counts were recorded for this clonotype. The rearrangement uses TRBV12-3 or TRBV12-4 and TRBJ1-1; possible D gene TRBD1, 6 bases. Trimming stripped 0 bases from V and 3 bases from J, with 8 bases between. This CDR3 region has 14 residues. In DNA form, the CDR3 reads TGTGCCAGCAGTTTAGCCAGGGGTCACACTGAAGCTTTCTTT. The encoded protein is CASSLARGHTEAFF.

This clonotype was detected many times. The genes are TRBV4-1 and TRBJ2-7; D is possibly TRBD1 (5 bases). The CDR3 spans 13 residues. CDR1 is MGHRA and CDR2 is YSYEKL in the germline V gene. V lost 1 base and J 5 bases, leaving 9 bases between the germline ends. In DNA form, the CDR3 reads TGCGCCAGCAGCCAAGCAGGGTTCGACGAGCAGTACTTC. Translated: CASSQAGFDEQYF.

The chain couples TRBV6-5 to TRBJ1-5; 8 bases agree with TRBD1. The CDR3 extends over 14 amino acids. The germline gives CDR1 MNHEY, CDR2 SVGAGI. Losses at the gene ends were 6 bases for V and 7 bases for J; bases not matched to a gene: 8. The DNA for the CDR3 is TGTGCCAGCAGACCGGACACAGGGGGACAGCCCCAGCATTTT. Translation gives CASRPDTGGQPQHF.

This clonotype was seen many times. The chain carries TRBV24-1 and TRBJ2-7; D gene unclear. Trimming took off 2 bases at V and 3 bases at J, with 4 bases between the two ends. Germline V gene lookup returns CDR1 KGHDR and CDR2 SFDVKD. The CDR3 loop spans 12 amino acids. The CDR3 is CATSDSDYEQYF. The CDR3 nucleotides read TGTGCCACCAGTGATTCAGACTACGAGCAGTACTTC.

This clonotype has just a few counts. The rearrangement uses TRBV9 and TRBJ2-7; 8 bases are a match to TRBD2. V trimming: 0 bases; J trimming: 7 bases; junction bases outside the gene matches: 9. This CDR3 region has 15 residues. Germline V gene lookup returns CDR1 SGDLS and CDR2 YYNGEE. The CDR3 sequence: CASSVETGGPEEQYF. CDR3 bases: TGTGCCAGCAGCGTAGAGACGGGAGGGCCTGAAGAGCAGTACTTC.

As concerns this clonotype: The conserved final phenylalanine or tryptophan is absent from the CDR3, which likely points to a read error. The limits of the CDR3 on the DNA are not certain, so only TCRdb's listed CDR3 is given. The chain links TRBV2 to TRBJ1-4. The germline gives CDR1 SNHLY, CDR2 FYNNEI. The CDR3 extends over 8 residues, inclusive of both ends. The CDR3 loop reads CASSEGLA.

The table lists this clonotype with many counts. The chain uses TRBV12-3 or TRBV12-4 and TRBJ2-7; D unclear. The germline V and J ends were trimmed by 3 bases and 4 bases, with 13 bases remaining between them. CDR3 length: 14 amino acids. The CDR3: CASSFRHLFYEQYF. CDR3 coding DNA: TGTGCCAGCAGTTTCCGGCACCTCTTTTACGAGCAGTACTTC.

The rearrangement links TRBV2 to TRBJ1-5; 11 bases match TRBD1. Germline CDR1 reads SNHLY; CDR2 reads FYNNEI. With V trimmed by 3 bases and J by 5 bases, 9 bases remained unmatched. The CDR3 totals 17 residues. The CDR3 DNA sequence: TGTGCCAGCAGTGATCCGCCGGGACAGGGGGGGGATCAGCCCCAGCATTTT. This gives the protein CASSDPPGQGGDQPQHF. Full variable domain (outside the CDR3, taken from reference TRBV2 and TRBJ1-5): EPEVTQTPSHQVTQMGQEVILRCVPISNHLYFYWYRQILGQKVEFLVSFYNNEISEKSEIFDDQFSVERPDGSNFTLKIRSTKLEDSAMYFCASSDPPGQGGDQPQHFGDGTRLSIL.